Below are 18 T cell receptor beta chains sequenced from a single sample in a study of blood T cell repertoires in COVID-19. Here immunoSEQ multiplex PCR was the method, and the copy in TCRdb shows in-frame clones only, minus some. The sample yields approximately 75,000 clones, about 79% seen once. The sample was peripheral blood. The source is a woman in her 50s with acute or convalescent COVID-19.

The chain couples TRBV7-2 to TRBJ2-3, with 7 positions matching TRBD1. CDR1 SGHTA and CDR2 FQGNSA come from the germline V gene. Unmatched junction bases numbered 9, after V lost 5 bases and J lost 4 bases. There are 15 residues in the CDR3. CDR3 DNA sequence: TGTGCCAGCAGCCGGACAGGTCGGCTTCCAGATACGCAGTATTTT. This sequence encodes CASSRTGRLPDTQYF.

The V call is TRBV5-8, the J call TRBJ1-1; weak D call: TRBD1 (6 bases). Trimming took off 2 bases at V and 5 bases at J, with 13 bases between the two ends. The CDR3 extends over 14 amino acids. Germline assignment: CDR1 SGHTS and CDR2 YDEGEE. CDR3 DNA: TGTGCCAGCAGCTTTGATACAGGGCGGACTGAAGCTTTCTTT. It codes for CASSFDTGRTEAFF.

The chain employs TRBV29-1 and TRBJ2-3, with D tentatively TRBD1 (5 bases). Germline V gene data show CDR1 as SQVTM and CDR2 as ANQGSEA. This CDR3 is built from 12 residues. Trimming cost V 3 bases and J 4 bases, with 8 bases left between them. The chain's CDR3 is CSVDAGSDTQYF. Here the CDR3 DNA reads TGCAGCGTTGACGCAGGGTCAGATACGCAGTATTTT.

V is TRBV15 and J is TRBJ2-3; 7 bases agree with TRBD1. The CDR3 spans 17 residues. The V and J ends lost 5 bases and 0 bases, in that order; junction bases with no gene match: 11. Germline CDR1 reads LNHNV; CDR2 reads YYDKDF (reference sequence). The CDR3 DNA reads TGTGCCACCAGCGGAAGCAGGGGGAGTCTCAGCACAGATACGCAGTATTTT. Translation: CATSGSRGSLSTDTQYF.

The chain uses TRBV6-5 and TRBJ2-5, with 10 bases that match TRBD1. This CDR3 has 12 amino acids. The germline V gene encodes CDR1 MNHEY and CDR2 SVGAGI. Trimming removed 6 bases from V and 5 bases from J; junction bases left unmatched: 0. The CDR3: CASRGQGETQYF. The CDR3 DNA reads TGTGCCAGCAGGGGACAGGGGGAGACCCAGTACTTC.

This chain links TRBV25-1 with TRBJ2-1; 9 positions match TRBD1. The CDR3 totals 16 residues. Germline lookup yields CDR1 MGHDK and CDR2 SYGVNS. The V gene end was trimmed by 1 base and the J gene end by 5 bases; junction bases not matched to a gene: 6. The CDR3 region has the DNA TGTGCCAGCAGTGAATGGGGACAGGGTGAGAACAATGAGCAGTTCTTC. Amino acid sequence: CASSEWGQGENNEQFF. The complete variable domain, with remaining parts taken from reference TRBV25-1 and TRBJ2-1, reads EADIYQTPRYLVIGTGKKITLECSQTMGHDKMYWYQQDPGMELHLIHYSYGVNSTEKGDLSSESTVSRIRTEHFPLTLESARPSHTSQYLCASSEWGQGENNEQFFGPGTRLTVL.

The V gene is TRBV6-2 or TRBV6-3, the J gene TRBJ2-3; no clear D gene. Trimming stripped 6 bases from V and 11 bases from J, with 21 bases between. CDR1 is MNHEY and CDR2 is SVGEGT in the germline V gene. The CDR3 extends over 14 amino acids. CDR3 DNA sequence: TGTGCCAGCAGCCCGGCACCCGCTCCAAGTCGGCAGTATTTT. Translation: CASSPAPAPSRQYF.

The chain uses TRBV15 and TRBJ2-2, with a possible D match to TRBD1 (6 bases). The CDR3 has 17 amino acids. Germline V lookup: CDR1 LNHNV, CDR2 YYDKDF (reference sequence). Trimming stripped 5 bases from V and 5 bases from J, with 21 bases between. CDR3 region: CATSRHHLGQITGELFF. Written as DNA, the CDR3 is TGTGCCACCAGCCGCCACCACCTCGGACAGATAACCGGGGAGCTGTTTTTT.

The CDR3: CASRLGTGRTYEQYF. CDR3 bases: TGTGCCAGCAGATTGGGGACAGGTCGTACCTACGAGCAGTACTTC. V and J are TRBV6-5 and TRBJ2-7, with 8 positions matching TRBD1. The CDR3 consists of 15 residues. The V segment lost 6 bases and the J segment 2 bases; nucleotides outside the gene matches: 9. Germline V gene data show CDR1 as MNHEY and CDR2 as SVGAGI.

The CDR3 sequence is CASSSSPTGTNSPLHF. CDR3 coding DNA: TGTGCCAGCAGTTCCTCCCCGACAGGGACAAATTCACCCCTCCACTTT. V gene TRBV6-2 or TRBV6-3 combines with J gene TRBJ1-6, with TRBD1 identical over 7 bases. V lost 4 bases and J lost 7; bases outside the gene matches: 10. The CDR3 length is 16 residues. Per germline, CDR1 MNHEY and CDR2 SVGEGT.

The rearrangement links TRBV6-1 to TRBJ1-5, with 7 bases lining up with TRBD1. Germline CDR1 is MNHNS and CDR2 is SASEGT. The CDR3 sequence is 16 residues long. Losses at the gene ends were 0 bases for V and 6 bases for J; bases not matched to a gene: 8. In DNA form, the CDR3 reads TGTGCCAGCAGTGAAGCGCTGAGGGGGCAGGGTCAGCCCCAGCATTTT. Protein: CASSEALRGQGQPQHF.

This clone was recorded once. This sequence joins TRBV7-2 and TRBJ2-1; D remains ambiguous. Germline V gene lookup returns CDR1 SGHTA and CDR2 FQGNSA. V gave up 1 base and J gave up 3 bases, with 10 bases separating them. The CDR3 is 15 residues long. The CDR3 DNA is TGTGCCAGCAGCTTAGATAACGGTCGCTACAATGAGCAGTTCTTC. Translated, it gives CASSLDNGRYNEQFF.

The CDR3 here is CASSIGLGQGSWGGGYTF. The CDR3 nucleotides are TGTGCCAGTAGTATTGGTCTCGGACAGGGAAGCTGGGGTGGTGGCTACACCTTC. The chain employs TRBV19 and TRBJ1-2; 8 nucleotides agree with TRBD1. V lost 3 bases, J lost 7 bases, and 19 bases stayed unmatched. This CDR3 is 18 amino acids long. Germline V gives CDR1 LNHDA, CDR2 SQIVND (reference sequence).

This chain joins TRBV9 and TRBJ2-3; D is unclear. Germline-derived CDR1 and CDR2 are SGDLS and YYNGEE. The V and J ends lost 0 bases and 6 bases respectively, with 5 bases between them. This CDR3 has 12 residues. CDR3 loop: CASSVALDTQYF. The CDR3 DNA is TGTGCCAGCAGCGTAGCTTTGGATACGCAGTATTTT.

The chain's CDR3 is CASSLAPNYGYTF. In DNA, the CDR3 is TGTGCCAGCAGTTTGGCTCCTAACTATGGCTACACCTTC. The chain joins TRBV28 to TRBJ1-2; unclear D gene. From germline, CDR1 is MDHEN and CDR2 SYDVKM. The ends were cut back, 3 bases at V and 0 bases at J, with 5 bases in the middle. The CDR3 covers 13 residues.

The V gene is TRBV28, the J gene TRBJ2-1; 7 bases are shared with TRBD2. CDR3 length: 15 residues. Germline V CDR1 and CDR2: MDHEN, SYDVKM. V shed 6 bases, J shed 0 bases, and the junction held 5 bases outside the gene matches. The CDR3 sequence is CASRGGTTSYNEQFF. CDR3 bases: TGTGCCAGCAGGGGCGGGACTACCTCCTACAATGAGCAGTTCTTC.

This clone has a handful of counts. The rearrangement joins TRBV6-1 to TRBJ2-7; 10 bases align to TRBD1. V gave up 4 bases and J gave up 3 bases; unmatched junction bases: 9. This CDR3 region has 16 residues. In germline, CDR1 is MNHNS, CDR2 SASEGT. The CDR3 DNA is TGTGCCAGCAGTGCTCACGGGACAGGGGAGTTCTACGAGCAGTACTTC. Translating it yields CASSAHGTGEFYEQYF.

The chain uses TRBV10-3 and TRBJ1-5; D gene ambiguous. V was cut by 8 bases and J by 13 bases, with 15 bases left in between. This CDR3 contains 11 residues. Germline lookup yields CDR1 ENHRY and CDR2 SYGVKD. The DNA for the CDR3 is TGTGCCATCTTTCCCTGCACGACTCAGCATTTT. It translates to CAIFPCTTQHF.